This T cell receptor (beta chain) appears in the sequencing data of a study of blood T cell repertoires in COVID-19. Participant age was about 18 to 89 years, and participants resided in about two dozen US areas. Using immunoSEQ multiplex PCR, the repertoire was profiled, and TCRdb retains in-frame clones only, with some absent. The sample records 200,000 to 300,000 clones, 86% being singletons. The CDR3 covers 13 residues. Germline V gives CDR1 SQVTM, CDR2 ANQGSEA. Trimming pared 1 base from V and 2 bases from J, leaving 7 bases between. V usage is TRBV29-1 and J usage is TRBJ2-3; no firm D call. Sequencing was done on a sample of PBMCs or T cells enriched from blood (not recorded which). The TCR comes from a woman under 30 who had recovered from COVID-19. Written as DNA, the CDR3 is TGCAGCGTTGAAGCATCACACACAGATACGCAGTATTTT. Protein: CSVEASHTDTQYF.